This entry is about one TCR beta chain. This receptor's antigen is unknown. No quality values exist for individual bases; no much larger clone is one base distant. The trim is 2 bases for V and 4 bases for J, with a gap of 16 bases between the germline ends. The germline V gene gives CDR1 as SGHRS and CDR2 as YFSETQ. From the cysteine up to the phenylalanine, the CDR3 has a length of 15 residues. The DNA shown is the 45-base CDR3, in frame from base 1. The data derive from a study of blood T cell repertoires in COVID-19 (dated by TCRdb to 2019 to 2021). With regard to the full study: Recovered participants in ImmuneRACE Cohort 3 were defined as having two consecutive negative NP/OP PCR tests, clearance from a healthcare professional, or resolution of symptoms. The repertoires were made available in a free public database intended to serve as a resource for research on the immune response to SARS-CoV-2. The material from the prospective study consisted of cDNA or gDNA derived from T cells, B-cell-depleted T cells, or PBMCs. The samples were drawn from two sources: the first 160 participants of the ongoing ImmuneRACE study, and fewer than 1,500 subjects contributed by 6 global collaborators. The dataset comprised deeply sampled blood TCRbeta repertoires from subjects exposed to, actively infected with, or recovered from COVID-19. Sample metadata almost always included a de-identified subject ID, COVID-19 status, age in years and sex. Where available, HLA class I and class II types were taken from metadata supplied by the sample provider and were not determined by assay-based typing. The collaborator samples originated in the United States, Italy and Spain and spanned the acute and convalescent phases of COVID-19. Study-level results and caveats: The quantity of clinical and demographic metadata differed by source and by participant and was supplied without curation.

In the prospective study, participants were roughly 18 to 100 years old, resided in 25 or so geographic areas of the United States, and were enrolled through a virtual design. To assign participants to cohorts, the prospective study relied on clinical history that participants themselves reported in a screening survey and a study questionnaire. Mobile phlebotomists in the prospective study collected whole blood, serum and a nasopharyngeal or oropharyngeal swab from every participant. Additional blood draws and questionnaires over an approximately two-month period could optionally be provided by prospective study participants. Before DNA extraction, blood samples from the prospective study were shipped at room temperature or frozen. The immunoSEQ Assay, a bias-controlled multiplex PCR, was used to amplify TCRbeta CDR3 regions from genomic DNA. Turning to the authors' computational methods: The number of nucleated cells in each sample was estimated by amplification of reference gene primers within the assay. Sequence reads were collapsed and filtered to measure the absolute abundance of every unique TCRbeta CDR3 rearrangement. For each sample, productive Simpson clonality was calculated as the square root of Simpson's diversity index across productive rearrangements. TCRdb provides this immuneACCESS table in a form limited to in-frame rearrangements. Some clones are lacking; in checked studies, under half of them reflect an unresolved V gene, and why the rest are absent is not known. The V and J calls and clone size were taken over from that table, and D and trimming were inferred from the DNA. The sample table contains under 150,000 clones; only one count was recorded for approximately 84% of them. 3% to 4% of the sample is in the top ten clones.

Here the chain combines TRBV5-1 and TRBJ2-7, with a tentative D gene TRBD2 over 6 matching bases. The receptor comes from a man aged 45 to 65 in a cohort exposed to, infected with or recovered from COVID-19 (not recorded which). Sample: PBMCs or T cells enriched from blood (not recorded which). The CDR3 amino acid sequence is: CASSFYPGEGYEQYF. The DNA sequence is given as TGCGCCAGCAGCTTTTATCCGGGAGAAGGGTACGAGCAGTACTTC. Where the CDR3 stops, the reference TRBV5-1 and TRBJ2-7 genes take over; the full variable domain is KAGVTQTPRYLIKTRGQQVTLSCSPISGHRSVSWYQQTPGQGLQFLFEYFSETQRNKGNFPGRFSGRQFSNSRSEMNVSTLELGDSALYLCASSFYPGEGYEQYFGPGTRLTVT.